Below, 31 T cell receptor beta chains from the same sample are listed, as sequenced in a study of Ad26.COV2.S vaccination and SARS-CoV-2 variants. The treatment: some 20 received Ad26.COV2.S at low or high dose, single or two shots; about five received placebo; per-sample allocation not given. Sampling was done on day 63 after the first vaccine or placebo injection. The table came from immunoSEQ multiplex PCR; TCRdb's copy has only in-frame clones and leaves some out. The data hold roughly 350,000 clones, with around 90% observed a single time. Source: peripheral blood, taken in a trial of Ad26.COV2.S vaccine versus placebo. Receptor source: a person between 18 and 60 years old who received the Ad26.COV2.S COVID-19 vaccine or a placebo.

The chain's CDR3 is CAWNLQGRAYGYTF. CDR3 sequence (DNA): TGTGCCTGGAATTTACAGGGGAGGGCGTATGGCTACACCTTC. V is TRBV30 and J is TRBJ1-2; 7 nucleotides line up with TRBD1. The CDR3 runs to 14 residues. V lost 4 bases to trimming and J lost 5 bases; unmatched junction nucleotides: 10. Germline V CDR1 and CDR2: GTSNPN, SVGIG (reference sequence).

The V gene is TRBV9, the J gene TRBJ2-1; 8 nucleotides agree with TRBD2. There are 16 residues in the CDR3. Germline-derived CDR1 and CDR2 are SGDLS and YYNGEE. Trimming at V came to 4 bases and at J to 7 bases, leaving 13 bases not matched to a gene. The CDR3: CASSPFLTGGTNEQFF. The CDR3 nucleotides read TGTGCCAGCAGCCCGTTCTTGACGGGGGGGACTAATGAGCAGTTCTTC.

The chain uses TRBV7-2 and TRBJ1-2; tentatively, D is TRBD1 (6 bases). Germline lookup yields CDR1 SGHTA and CDR2 FQGNSA. The CDR3 loop spans 15 amino acids. The V end lost 1 base, the J end lost 6 bases, and 15 bases lay between the germline ends. The DNA of the CDR3 is TGTGCCAGCAGCTTAGGGAACAGGGCCGGTGATGGCTACACCTTC. Protein sequence: CASSLGNRAGDGYTF.

This rearrangement joins TRBV5-1 to TRBJ1-1; D is unresolved. Germline V CDR1 and CDR2: SGHRS, YFSETQ. The CDR3 totals 12 residues. V was cut by 3 bases and J by 4 bases, with 7 bases left in between. The CDR3 loop is CASSWPSTEAFF. The CDR3, as DNA: TGCGCCAGCAGCTGGCCTTCCACTGAAGCTTTCTTT.

The chain has TRBV6-5 and TRBJ1-5; the D gene is possibly TRBD1 (5 bases). In germline, CDR1 is MNHEY, CDR2 SVGAGI. CDR3 length: 13 amino acids. V was pared by 0 bases and J by 6 bases, with 6 bases between. The CDR3 spells CASSYSGTQPQHF. DNA for the CDR3: TGTGCCAGCAGTTACTCAGGGACTCAGCCCCAGCATTTT.

This chain joins TRBV18 and TRBJ1-1, with D perhaps TRBD1 (5 bases). Trimming took off 6 bases at V and 2 bases at J, with 10 bases between the two ends. From germline, CDR1 is KGHSH and CDR2 LQKENI. The CDR3 length is 13 residues. The CDR3 sequence is CASSLGTNTEAFF. In DNA form, the CDR3 reads TGTGCCAGCTCTTTAGGGACCAACACTGAAGCTTTCTTT.

This rearrangement joins TRBV6-4 to TRBJ2-1; 10 bases are a match to TRBD1. The CDR3 loop spans 15 amino acids. Germline lookup yields CDR1 MRHNA and CDR2 SNTAGT. The V and J ends lost 6 bases and 6 bases, in that order; junction bases with no gene match: 8. Here the CDR3 reads CASSSGQGVGNEQFF. The CDR3 DNA reads as TGTGCCAGCAGCTCCGGACAGGGGGTTGGCAATGAGCAGTTCTTC.

The chain has TRBV7-9 and TRBJ2-7; the D gene is possibly TRBD2 (6 bases). Trimming stripped 5 bases from V and 3 bases from J, with 17 bases between. The V gene's germline CDR1 is SEHNR and CDR2 FQNEAQ (reference sequence). The CDR3 is 15 amino acids. Written as DNA, the CDR3 is TGTGCCAGCAGCATACTCTGGCAGGGAGGCTACGAGCAGTACTTC. Translation: CASSILWQGGYEQYF.

The CDR3 sequence: CASSIAGRGYTF. The CDR3 DNA follows: TGTGCCAGCAGCATTGCAGGTCGCGGCTACACCTTC. This chain links TRBV5-6 with TRBJ1-2, with no clear D. CDR3 length equals 12 residues. Per the germline V gene, CDR1 is SGHDT and CDR2 is YYEEEE. The V gene lost 4 bases and the J gene lost 8 bases, with 12 bases spanning the gap. Complete variable domain (other parts from reference TRBV5-6 and TRBJ1-2): DAGVTQSPTHLIKTRGQQVTLRCSPKSGHDTVSWYQQALGQGPQFIFQYYEEEERQRGNFPDRFSGHQFPNYSSELNVNALLLGDSALYLCASSIAGRGYTFGSGTRLTVV.

V is TRBV12-3 or TRBV12-4 and J is TRBJ2-1; D remains unclear. The CDR3 has 12 residues. V was shortened by 5 bases and J by 6 bases, with 8 bases between the two germline ends. The CDR3 protein is CASSHLGNEQFF. The CDR3 DNA reads TGTGCCAGCAGTCACCTGGGCAATGAGCAGTTCTTC.

This chain uses TRBV29-1 with TRBJ1-6; TRBD1 matches at 9 bases. This CDR3 is 14 amino acids long. V dropped 7 bases and J dropped 6; count of bases not matched to a gene: 7. Germline lookup yields CDR1 SQVTM and CDR2 ANQGSEA. In DNA, the CDR3 is TGCAGCGCGGGACAGGGTGGACTTAATTCACCCCTCCACTTT. Translating it yields CSAGQGGLNSPLHF.

This clone was seen only once. V is TRBV6-5 and J is TRBJ1-1, with 7 bases aligning to TRBD1. The ends lost 5 bases at V and 3 bases at J; junction bases unmatched: 3. The CDR3 contains 13 residues. The germline gives CDR1 MNHEY, CDR2 SVGAGI. The chain's CDR3 is CASSSRGYTEAFF. DNA for the CDR3: TGTGCCAGCAGTAGCAGGGGGTACACTGAAGCTTTCTTT.

Concerning this clone: Other DNA sequences of this sample code for an identical CDR3. This sequence joins TRBV7-9 and TRBJ2-7; D not resolved. Germline V lookup: CDR1 SEHNR, CDR2 FQNEAQ (reference sequence). There are 11 residues in the CDR3. V lost 3 bases to trimming and J lost 4 bases, with 4 bases between them. The CDR3 DNA is TGTGCCAGCAGCTTCGATTACGAGCAGTACTTC. It encodes CASSFDYEQYF.

J is TRBJ1-4 and V is TRBV7-2; the match to TRBD1 covers 11 bases. The V and J ends lost 5 bases and 5 bases, in that order; junction bases with no gene match: 10. Germline V gene lookup returns CDR1 SGHTA and CDR2 FQGNSA. CDR3 size: 17 residues. The CDR3 is CASSVPSWDRGNEKLFF. The CDR3 DNA reads TGTGCCAGCAGCGTTCCATCCTGGGACAGGGGGAATGAAAAACTGTTTTTT.

The rearrangement uses TRBV7-6 and TRBJ1-1; D is undetermined. Between the trimmed V and J ends, which lost 5 bases and 1 base, there was a span of 11 bases. The CDR3 is 14 residues long. The germline gives CDR1 SGHVS, CDR2 FNYEAQ. The CDR3 DNA is TGTGCCAGCAGCAAGGGTGTGGCGAACACTGAAGCTTTCTTT. It encodes CASSKGVANTEAFF.

This chain uses TRBV25-1 with TRBJ1-1; a weak D match, TRBD1 (5 bases). The germline V gene has CDR1 MGHDK and CDR2 SYGVNS. Trimming left V 2 bases short and J 5 bases short, with 12 bases between. The CDR3 is made up of 14 amino acids. The CDR3: CASSELLRGTEAFF. CDR3 DNA sequence: TGTGCCAGCAGTGAACTCCTGAGGGGAACTGAAGCTTTCTTT.

This clone was picked up a small number of times. V is TRBV7-2 and J is TRBJ1-2; 7 bases map to TRBD1. Unmatched junction bases numbered 10, after V lost 8 bases and J lost 4 bases. Germline V gene data show CDR1 as SGHTA and CDR2 as FQGNSA. There are 14 residues in the CDR3. Here the CDR3 reads CASQRGQPIYGYTF. CDR3 bases: TGTGCCAGCCAAAGGGGACAGCCCATCTATGGCTACACCTTC.

This clone was seen more than once but under ten times. This CDR3 is also generated by other DNA sequences in the sample. The CDR3 loop reads CASSVRGNQPQHF. The CDR3 region has the DNA TGTGCCAGCAGCGTGCGGGGCAATCAGCCCCAGCATTTT. The chain is built from TRBV7-2 and TRBJ1-5; D unresolved. The CDR3 totals 13 residues. Per the germline V gene, CDR1 is SGHTA and CDR2 is FQGNSA. Trimming took off 5 bases at V and 2 bases at J, with 7 bases between the two ends.

A few counts support this clone. The J gene is TRBJ1-5, the V gene TRBV7-2, with D hard to call. Germline assignment: CDR1 SGHTA and CDR2 FQGNSA. The CDR3 runs to 14 residues. V lost 5 bases, J lost 4 bases, and 12 bases lay in between. CDR3 residues: CASSQNLGNQPQHF. The CDR3 DNA follows: TGTGCCAGCAGCCAAAATTTGGGGAATCAGCCCCAGCATTTT.

The V call is TRBV7-2, the J call TRBJ2-5; 10 nucleotides align to TRBD2. Trimming took 5 bases from V and 3 from J; bases not matched to a gene: 6. The CDR3 contains 15 residues. CDR1 SGHTA and CDR2 FQGNSA come from the germline V gene. CDR3 DNA: TGTGCCAGCAGCCTCTGGCTAGCGGGGGAAGAGACCCAGTACTTC. It encodes CASSLWLAGEETQYF.

This chain uses TRBV5-1 with TRBJ1-1, with a possible D match to TRBD1 (5 bases). CDR1 SGHRS and CDR2 YFSETQ come from the germline V gene. The CDR3 is 14 residues long. The V end lost 0 bases, the J end lost 4 bases, and 10 bases lay between the germline ends. The CDR3, as DNA: TGCGCCAGCAGCTTGGGCGGGGCCCTCACTGAAGCTTTCTTT. The encoded protein is CASSLGGALTEAFF.

The chain uses TRBV6-5 and TRBJ1-1; no clear D. The V and J ends lost 2 bases and 1 base respectively, with 5 bases between them. The CDR3 totals 13 residues. CDR1 is MNHEY, CDR2 SVGAGI, per germline. The CDR3 here is CASSYATNTEAFF. The CDR3 region has the DNA TGTGCCAGCAGTTACGCGACGAACACTGAAGCTTTCTTT.

The rearrangement uses TRBV7-9 and TRBJ2-7; D unclear. V dropped 4 bases and J dropped 7 bases, with 11 bases sitting between them. Per germline, CDR1 SEHNR and CDR2 FQNEAQ (reference sequence). The CDR3 totals 12 residues. The DNA of the CDR3 is TGTGCCAGCAGCTCTCTGGGGTGGGAGCAGTACTTC. Encoded protein: CASSSLGWEQYF.

The chain uses TRBV15 and TRBJ2-2, with a weak D call TRBD2 (5 bases). Trimming pared 1 base from V and 2 bases from J, leaving 8 bases between. Germline CDR1 is LNHNV and CDR2 is YYDKDF (reference sequence). This CDR3 is built from 15 residues. The DNA of the CDR3 is TGTGCCACCAGCAGAGGGTGGACTAACACCGGGGAGCTGTTTTTT. Translation gives CATSRGWTNTGELFF.

The chain employs TRBV21-1 and TRBJ2-7; the table's D call of TRBD1 was not tested on the DNA. TRBV21-1 is classified as a pseudogene. The CDR3 has 19 amino acids. CDR3 sequence: CASSSKRSLDREVSYEQYF. DNA for the CDR3: TGTGCCAGCAGCTCAAAAAGGTCTTTGGACAGGGAGGTGTCCTACGAGCAGTACTTC.

The chain carries TRBV18 and TRBJ2-2; 8 positions agree with TRBD1. Trimming removed 5 bases from V and 1 base from J; junction bases left unmatched: 6. This CDR3 has 16 amino acids. Germline V gene sequence: CDR1 KGHSH, CDR2 LQKENI. CDR3 in amino acids: CASSSRTGMNTGELFF. The CDR3 coding sequence is TGTGCCAGCTCATCCCGGACAGGGATGAACACCGGGGAGCTGTTTTTT.

J is TRBJ2-6 and V is TRBV9, with D possibly matching TRBD2 (6 bases). Germline CDR1 SGDLS, CDR2 YYNGEE. The germline V and J ends were trimmed by 0 bases and 3 bases, with 13 bases remaining between them. This CDR3 is built from 17 residues. Written as DNA, the CDR3 is TGTGCCAGCAGCGTAGGTTCCGCGGGGTTTGGGGCCAACGTCCTGACTTTC. It translates to CASSVGSAGFGANVLTF.

This chain uses TRBV18 with TRBJ2-2; 7 nucleotides agree with TRBD1. V dropped 5 bases and J dropped 3; count of bases not matched to a gene: 6. There are 15 residues in the CDR3. Germline CDR1 and CDR2: KGHSH and LQKENI. CDR3 protein: CASSADRLYTGELFF. The CDR3 bases are TGTGCCAGCTCAGCGGACAGGCTGTACACCGGGGAGCTGTTTTTT.

This clone was counted between two and nine times. This sequence joins TRBV5-4 and TRBJ1-1; no reliable D call. The ends were cut back, 4 bases at V and 1 base at J, with 8 bases in the middle. The CDR3 has 13 residues. The germline gives CDR1 SGHNT, CDR2 YYREEE (reference sequence). For the CDR3, the DNA is TGTGCCAGCAGCAGTCCGGGGAACACTGAAGCTTTCTTT. Its protein product is CASSSPGNTEAFF.

J is TRBJ1-2 and V is TRBV9; 10 bases align to TRBD1. CDR3 length equals 15 residues. V dropped 2 bases and J dropped 3; count of bases not matched to a gene: 4. CDR1 is SGDLS and CDR2 is YYNGEE in the germline V gene. This chain's CDR3 is CASSVWDRGDYGYTF. CDR3 nucleotides: TGTGCCAGCAGCGTCTGGGACAGGGGTGACTATGGCTACACCTTC.

This clone came up a few times. The chain couples TRBV11-1 to TRBJ1-6; TRBD1 is a possible D gene (6 bases). Germline CDR1 and CDR2: SGHAT and FQDESV (reference sequence). The V end was cut by 5 bases, the J end by 10 bases, with 18 bases between. This CDR3 has 15 amino acids. The CDR3 here is CASSPGEGVRSPLHF. In nucleotides, the CDR3 is TGTGCCAGCAGCCCCGGGGAGGGGGTAAGATCACCCCTCCACTTT.